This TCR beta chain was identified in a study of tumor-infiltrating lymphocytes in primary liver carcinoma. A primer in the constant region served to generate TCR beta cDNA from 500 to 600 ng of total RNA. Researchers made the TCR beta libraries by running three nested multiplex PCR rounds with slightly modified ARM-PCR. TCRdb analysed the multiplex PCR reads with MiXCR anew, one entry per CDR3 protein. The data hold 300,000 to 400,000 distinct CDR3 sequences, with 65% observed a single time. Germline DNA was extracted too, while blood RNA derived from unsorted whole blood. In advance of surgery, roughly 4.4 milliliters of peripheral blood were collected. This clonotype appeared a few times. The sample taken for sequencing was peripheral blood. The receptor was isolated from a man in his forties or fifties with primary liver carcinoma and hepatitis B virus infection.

CDR3 sequence (DNA): TGCGCCAGCAGCCAAATCACGGGTGCGGGGTACGAGCAGTACTTC. Its translation: CASSQITGAGYEQYF. The V and J genes are TRBV4-1 and TRBJ2-7, with D perhaps matching TRBD2 (6 bases). The length of the CDR3 is 15 residues. V was pared by 2 bases and J by 4 bases, with 15 bases between. The germline CDR1 and CDR2 sequences are MGHRA and YSYEKL.